This passage covers 21 T cell receptor beta chains from one sample sequenced in a study of cytomegalovirus exposure and HLA in healthy donors. 13 Jbeta primers and 60 Vbeta primers were used for the PCR. Profiling relied on immunoSEQ multiplex PCR, and the TCRdb table lists in-frame clones only, not all of them. The sample yields some 200,000 clones, 78% seen once. The sample taken for sequencing was PBMCs. The source is a female donor in good health and CMV-seronegative.

On this clone: Other DNA sequences in the same sample also yield this CDR3. The chain recombines TRBV5-4 with TRBJ2-7, with 8 bases lining up with TRBD1. V gave up 4 bases and J gave up 4 bases; unmatched junction bases: 7. This CDR3 is 14 amino acids long. Germline CDR1 SGHNT, CDR2 YYREEE (reference sequence). DNA for the CDR3: TGTGCCAGCAGCCTTGGACAGGGCGGTTACGAGCAGTACTTC. This gives the protein CASSLGQGGYEQYF.

This clone has a single count. This sequence joins TRBV28 and TRBJ1-4; D may be TRBD1 (6 bases). The V end lost 4 bases, the J end lost 7 bases, and 16 bases lay between the germline ends. CDR3 size: 15 residues. CDR1 is MDHEN and CDR2 is SYDVKM in the germline V gene. The CDR3 region is CASSYLDRGGEKLFF. CDR3 bases: TGTGCCAGCAGTTATCTGGACAGAGGGGGTGAAAAACTGTTTTTT.

This clone was detected only a few times. The rearrangement links TRBV4-2 to TRBJ1-1, with D perhaps TRBD1 (5 bases). V gave up 0 bases and J gave up 5 bases, with 13 bases separating them. The CDR3 has 15 residues. Germline values: CDR1 LGHNA, CDR2 YNFKEQ. In DNA, the CDR3 is TGTGCCAGCAGCCAAGATGCAGGGAGGGGAACTGAAGCTTTCTTT. Amino acid sequence: CASSQDAGRGTEAFF.

In its sample, this clone was seen a few times. The genes are TRBV30 and TRBJ1-3; weak D call: TRBD1 (6 bases). There are 15 residues in the CDR3. Trimming pared 2 bases from V and 8 bases from J, leaving 19 bases between. Per the germline V gene, CDR1 is GTSNPN and CDR2 is SVGIG (reference sequence). For the CDR3, the DNA is TGTGCCTGGAGTAGAAAAAGGGCCAGGGGAGACACCATATATTTT. It codes for CAWSRKRARGDTIYF.

The chain employs TRBV13 and TRBJ1-2; no clear D gene. This CDR3 is 14 amino acids long. Trimming cost V 5 bases and J 4 bases, with 14 bases left between them. Germline values: CDR1 PRHDT, CDR2 FYEKMQ (reference sequence). The CDR3 loop is CASSARGRGYGYTF. CDR3 bases: TGTGCCAGCAGCGCCCGAGGGAGAGGCTATGGCTACACCTTC. Drawing the rest from reference TRBV13 and TRBJ1-2, the complete variable domain is AAGVIQSPRHLIKEKRETATLKCYPIPRHDTVYWYQQGPGQDPQFLISFYEKMQSDKGSIPDRFSAQQFSDYHSELNMSSLELGDSALYFCASSARGRGYGYTFGSGTRLTVV.

The chain employs TRBV7-9 and TRBJ1-1, with a possible D match to TRBD1 (5 bases). With 3 bases removed from V and 0 bases from J, the gap between germline ends came to 17 bases. The CDR3 runs 17 residues. Germline V gene lookup returns CDR1 SEHNR and CDR2 FQNEAQ (reference sequence). The CDR3 DNA follows: TGTGCCAGCAGCTTTTTCGTAGGAGGGGCCATGAACACTGAAGCTTTCTTT. Translation gives CASSFFVGGAMNTEAFF.

The chain recombines TRBV5-4 with TRBJ2-1, with 7 nucleotides matching TRBD2. The length of the CDR3 is 13 residues. Trimming took 4 bases from V and 8 from J; bases not matched to a gene: 6. The germline CDR1 and CDR2 sequences are SGHNT and YYREEE (reference sequence). CDR3 in DNA: TGTGCCAGCAGCCAAACTGCGGGGGATGAGCAGTTCTTC. Translating gives CASSQTAGDEQFF.

The gene calls are TRBV13 and TRBJ1-3; no reliable D call. Germline-derived CDR1 and CDR2 are PRHDT and FYEKMQ (reference sequence). V lost 5 bases and J lost 2, with 16 bases in between. The CDR3 has 16 residues. CDR3 in DNA: TGTGCCAGCAGCCCCCGGGGAGGGAGGACTGGAAACACCATATATTTT. It specifies CASSPRGGRTGNTIYF.

The V gene is TRBV27, the J gene TRBJ1-3; unclear D gene. The germline V gene has CDR1 MNHEY and CDR2 SMNVEV (reference sequence). The CDR3 is 17 residues long. The V end lost 5 bases, the J end lost 0 bases, and 17 bases lay between the germline ends. The CDR3 is CASSPNLGLVSGNTIYF. In DNA, the CDR3 is TGTGCCAGCAGTCCTAACCTAGGTTTAGTCTCTGGAAACACCATATATTTT.

The CDR3 DNA sequence: TGTGCCAGCAGCTCACGACCACCGGGACTAGCAAGGTATTTCTTC. Translation gives CASSSRPPGLARYFF. The chain uses TRBV7-2 and TRBJ2-1; 9 bases line up with TRBD2. Germline CDR1 reads SGHTA; CDR2 reads FQGNSA. The CDR3 runs 15 residues. The J segment lost 16 bases and the V segment lost 4 bases, leaving 17 bases of the junction unmatched.

The chain joins TRBV6-5 to TRBJ2-1; 14 bases line up with TRBD2. The V and J ends lost 5 bases and 10 bases, in that order; junction bases with no gene match: 4. Per the germline V gene, CDR1 is MNHEY and CDR2 is SVGAGI. This CDR3 contains 14 residues. CDR3 region: CASSAGLAGVEQFF. The CDR3 DNA reads as TGTGCCAGCAGTGCGGGACTAGCGGGAGTGGAGCAGTTCTTC.

This chain joins TRBV6-6 and TRBJ2-7; 9 bases map to TRBD1. The CDR3 has 14 residues. The V and J ends lost 7 bases and 1 base, in that order; junction bases with no gene match: 5. CDR1 and CDR2 (germline): MNHNY, SVGAGI (reference sequence). CDR3 loop: CASNRDRVSYEQYF. CDR3 DNA sequence: TGTGCCAGCAATAGGGACAGGGTATCCTACGAGCAGTACTTC.

A few counts support this clone. This chain connects TRBV9 to TRBJ2-1; the D gene is possibly TRBD1 (6 bases). The V end lost 3 bases, the J end lost 3 bases, and 13 bases lay between the germline ends. This CDR3 has 15 residues. Germline loops: CDR1 SGDLS, CDR2 YYNGEE. CDR3 sequence: CASSELDSFYNEQFF. The DNA of the CDR3 is TGTGCCAGCAGCGAACTGGACAGCTTCTACAATGAGCAGTTCTTC.

The sample holds a few counts of this clone. The junction shows a germline mismatch at one end, possibly a read error. V is TRBV7-9 and J is TRBJ1-1, with D hard to call. This CDR3 has 13 residues. Germline lookup yields CDR1 SEHNR and CDR2 FQNEAQ (reference sequence). CDR3 bases: TGTTCCAGCAGCTTAGCCCCCCACTCTGAAGCTTTCTTT. Protein product: CSSSLAPHSEAFF.

The rearrangement uses TRBV27 and TRBJ2-5, with D unclear. V lost 3 bases, J lost 4 bases, and 9 bases lay in between. This CDR3 contains 13 residues. The germline CDR1 and CDR2 sequences are MNHEY and SMNVEV (reference sequence). CDR3 coding DNA: TGTGCCAGCAGTTTCGGGTATCGAGAGACCCAGTACTTC. Translating it yields CASSFGYRETQYF.

The chain couples TRBV7-8 to TRBJ2-7, with TRBD2 as a possible D gene (6 bases). The CDR3 covers 14 residues. CDR1 SGHVS and CDR2 FQNEAQ come from the germline V gene. V lost 5 bases to trimming and J lost 3 bases, with 14 bases between them. The CDR3 sequence is CASSRDPGLYEQYF. The CDR3 bases are TGTGCCAGCAGCCGAGACCCGGGACTCTACGAGCAGTACTTC.

The J gene is TRBJ1-4, the V gene TRBV2; TRBD1 aligns across 7 bases. Germline V gives CDR1 SNHLY, CDR2 FYNNEI. The CDR3 runs 14 residues. V lost 3 bases, J lost 4 bases, and 2 bases stayed unmatched. This CDR3 is CASSDPGGNEKLFF. The CDR3 DNA reads TGTGCCAGCAGTGACCCAGGGGGTAATGAAAAACTGTTTTTT.

CDR3 protein: CASSLGDRDQPQHF. The CDR3 DNA sequence: TGTGCCAGCAGCTTAGGGGACAGGGATCAGCCCCAGCATTTT. The chain joins TRBV11-2 to TRBJ1-5, with 9 positions matching TRBD1. Germline CDR1 SGHAT, CDR2 FQNNGV. The CDR3 is 14 residues long. The J segment lost 5 bases and the V segment lost 1 base, leaving 0 bases of the junction unmatched.

This clone was seen more than once but under ten times. The chain joins TRBV11-3 to TRBJ2-1; D unclear. The V gene lost 6 bases and the J gene lost 0 bases, with 9 bases spanning the gap. Per the germline V gene, CDR1 is SGHNT and CDR2 is YENEEA. CDR3 length: 14 amino acids. CDR3 residues: CASREGDSYNEQFF. CDR3 bases: TGTGCCAGCAGAGAAGGAGACTCCTACAATGAGCAGTTCTTC. The entire variable domain, with the rest obtained from reference TRBV11-3 and TRBJ2-1, is as follows: EAGVVQSPRYKIIEKKQPVAFWCNPISGHNTLYWYLQNLGQGPELLIRYENEEAVDDSQLPKDRFSAERLKGVDSTLKIQPAELGDSAVYLCASREGDSYNEQFFGPGTRLTVL.

The chain links TRBV28 to TRBJ1-4; TRBD1 is a possible D gene (5 bases). CDR3 length equals 12 residues. Trimming removed 8 bases from V and 6 bases from J, with 10 bases in between. CDR1 and CDR2 (germline): MDHEN, SYDVKM. CDR3 coding DNA: TGTGCCAGCCAGGGTGGTTATGAAAAACTGTTTTTT. This translates into CASQGGYEKLFF.

The CDR3, as DNA: TGTGCCAGCAGGGCGACAGGGATTTACGAGCAGTACTTC. Amino acid sequence: CASRATGIYEQYF. The chain combines TRBV6-1 with TRBJ2-5; 7 nucleotides align to TRBD1. The J call may not be correct, given that the DNA end is closer to TRBJ2-7. The CDR3 extends over 13 amino acids. Germline V CDR1 and CDR2: MNHNS, SASEGT.